The rows below give T cell receptor beta chains drawn from one sample of a study of a mutant IDH1 vaccine in newly diagnosed glioma. No cognate antigen is known for these TCRs. The protocol was immunoSEQ multiplex PCR, while the TCRdb copy is restricted to in-frame clones and leaves out a portion. Found here are roughly 60,000 clones, approximately 85% of them singletons; the top ten hold approximately 3.7%. Specimen: PBMCs, collected from a glioma patient whose treatment included an IDH1 peptide vaccine. The source of these receptors is a young man with glioma. Both conserved end residues are part of each CDR3. The order of the fields is clone size, J gene, D gene, V gene, CDR3 protein, CDR3 DNA. The D gene is left open where the match is weak. A row's size may be missing; if present it is once, few, many or a size class.

clone size: -; J gene: TRBJ1-5; D gene: -; V gene: TRBV28; CDR3 protein: CASSVPAGTTSYSNQPQHF; CDR3 DNA: TGTGCCAGCAGTGTCCCTGCAGGAACGACCTCATATAGCAATCAGCCCCAGCATTTT
clone size: -; J gene: TRBJ1-3; D gene: TRBD1; V gene: TRBV5-1; CDR3 protein: CASSSSGGSGNTIYF; CDR3 DNA: TGCGCCAGCAGCTCGTCAGGGGGCTCTGGAAACACCATATATTTT
clone size: once; J gene: TRBJ2-7; D gene: -; V gene: TRBV9; CDR3 protein: CASSVAPDRSYEQYF; CDR3 DNA: TGTGCCAGCAGCGTAGCCCCGGACAGATCCTACGAGCAGTACTTC
clone size: -; J gene: TRBJ2-2; D gene: TRBD1; V gene: TRBV19; CDR3 protein: CASRPGTGFGELFF; CDR3 DNA: TGTGCCAGTAGGCCCGGGACAGGGTTTGGGGAGCTGTTTTTT
clone size: -; J gene: TRBJ2-4; D gene: TRBD1; V gene: TRBV19; CDR3 protein: CASSTTGTGKNIQYF; CDR3 DNA: TGTGCCAGTAGTACCACCGGGACAGGGAAAAACATTCAGTACTTC
clone size: -; J gene: TRBJ2-7; D gene: -; V gene: TRBV11-2; CDR3 protein: CASSPGATFYEQYF; CDR3 DNA: TGTGCCAGCAGCCCAGGAGCGACTTTCTACGAGCAGTACTTC
clone size: -; J gene: TRBJ1-1; D gene: TRBD1; V gene: TRBV4-2; CDR3 protein: CASSPQGTSRTEAFF; CDR3 DNA: TGTGCCAGCAGCCCACAGGGGACAAGTAGAACTGAAGCTTTCTTT
clone size: -; J gene: TRBJ1-2; D gene: -; V gene: TRBV6-6; CDR3 protein: CASSSPQQGAIYGYTF; CDR3 DNA: TGTGCCAGCAGCTCCCCCCAACAAGGGGCGATCTATGGCTACACCTTC
clone size: -; J gene: TRBJ2-1; D gene: -; V gene: TRBV11-2; CDR3 protein: CASSSRAGNFDEQFF; CDR3 DNA: TGTGCCAGCAGCTCCCGGGCAGGGAATTTCGATGAGCAGTTCTTC
clone size: -; J gene: TRBJ2-2; D gene: -; V gene: TRBV5-6; CDR3 protein: CASSFLSQMNTGELFF; CDR3 DNA: TGTGCCAGCAGCTTTCTATCGCAGATGAACACCGGGGAGCTGTTTTTT
clone size: once; J gene: TRBJ2-6; D gene: -; V gene: TRBV14; CDR3 protein: CASSLLDGISGANVLTF; CDR3 DNA: TGTGCCAGCAGCCTCCTGGACGGGATCTCTGGGGCCAACGTCCTGACTTTC
clone size: -; J gene: TRBJ1-2; D gene: TRBD1; V gene: TRBV25-1; CDR3 protein: CASSESTGVSPNYGYTF; CDR3 DNA: TGTGCCAGCAGTGAGTCGACAGGGGTTTCCCCTAACTATGGCTACACCTTC
clone size: -; J gene: TRBJ1-1; D gene: -; V gene: TRBV19; CDR3 protein: CASSEPGTYTEAFF; CDR3 DNA: TGTGCCAGTAGCGAACCTGGGACGTACACTGAAGCTTTCTTT
clone size: -; J gene: TRBJ1-2; D gene: -; V gene: TRBV14; CDR3 protein: CASSQENLRRYTF; CDR3 DNA: TGTGCCAGCAGCCAAGAAAATTTAAGGCGCTACACCTTC
clone size: -; J gene: TRBJ2-7; D gene: TRBD1; V gene: TRBV7-9; CDR3 protein: CASSLNRGHEQYF; CDR3 DNA: TGTGCCAGCAGCCTGAACAGGGGTCACGAGCAGTACTTC
clone size: -; J gene: TRBJ2-4; D gene: -; V gene: TRBV5-6; CDR3 protein: CASSMGPPESNIQYF; CDR3 DNA: TGTGCCAGCAGCATGGGACCCCCCGAGTCAAACATTCAGTACTTC
clone size: -; J gene: TRBJ1-5; D gene: -; V gene: TRBV6-5; CDR3 protein: CASSRTLGWNQPQHF; CDR3 DNA: TGTGCCAGCAGCCGGACCTTAGGATGGAATCAGCCCCAGCATTTT
clone size: -; J gene: TRBJ1-6; D gene: TRBD1; V gene: TRBV11-2; CDR3 protein: CASSDRAGNSPLHF; CDR3 DNA: TGTGCCAGCAGCGACAGGGCTGGAAATTCACCCCTCCACTTT
clone size: -; J gene: TRBJ2-3; D gene: TRBD1; V gene: TRBV7-2; CDR3 protein: CASSLWGQGVDTQYF; CDR3 DNA: TGTGCCAGCAGCTTATGGGGACAGGGGGTAGATACGCAGTATTTT
clone size: -; J gene: TRBJ2-1; D gene: -; V gene: TRBV11-3; CDR3 protein: CASSLTGGDYNEQFF; CDR3 DNA: TGTGCCAGCAGCTTAACCGGTGGGGACTACAATGAGCAGTTCTTC
clone size: -; J gene: TRBJ1-2; D gene: -; V gene: TRBV25-1; CDR3 protein: CASSDVGTNGYTF; CDR3 DNA: TGTGCCAGCAGTGATGTAGGGACAAATGGCTACACCTTC
clone size: -; J gene: TRBJ1-5; D gene: -; V gene: TRBV19; CDR3 protein: CASTSGPRGQPQHF; CDR3 DNA: TGTGCCAGTACATCCGGGCCGCGGGGTCAGCCCCAGCATTTT
clone size: -; J gene: TRBJ2-1; D gene: -; V gene: TRBV10-1; CDR3 protein: CASSETGTAPYNEQFF; CDR3 DNA: TGCGCCAGCAGTGAGACTGGGACTGCCCCCTACAATGAGCAGTTCTTC
clone size: -; J gene: TRBJ1-4; D gene: -; V gene: TRBV28; CDR3 protein: CASSPGTQSYNEKLFF; CDR3 DNA: TGTGCCAGCAGCCCGGGGACACAGAGCTATAATGAAAAACTGTTTTTT
clone size: -; J gene: TRBJ1-2; D gene: TRBD1; V gene: TRBV19; CDR3 protein: CASSLRGQVYGYTF; CDR3 DNA: TGTGCCAGTAGTCTAAGAGGACAGGTCTATGGCTACACCTTC
clone size: -; J gene: TRBJ2-3; D gene: -; V gene: TRBV27; CDR3 protein: CASTLGSVQYF; CDR3 DNA: TGTGCCAGCACCCTCGGGTCAGTTCAGTATTTT
clone size: -; J gene: TRBJ1-5; D gene: -; V gene: TRBV5-6; CDR3 protein: CASSLGVNQPQHF; CDR3 DNA: TGTGCCAGCAGCTTGGGTGTCAATCAGCCCCAGCATTTT
clone size: -; J gene: TRBJ2-5; D gene: -; V gene: TRBV7-2; CDR3 protein: CASRALASETQYF; CDR3 DNA: TGTGCCAGCAGAGCGCTAGCTTCAGAGACCCAGTACTTC
clone size: -; J gene: TRBJ2-1; D gene: -; V gene: TRBV28; CDR3 protein: CASSLFAAPRQEFF; CDR3 DNA: TGTGCCAGCAGTTTATTCGCGGCCCCGAGACAGGAGTTCTTC
clone size: -; J gene: TRBJ2-1; D gene: TRBD1; V gene: TRBV6-5; CDR3 protein: CASSSPGGAYQFF; CDR3 DNA: TGTGCCAGCAGTTCGCCAGGGGGCGCGTATCAGTTCTTC
clone size: -; J gene: TRBJ2-6; D gene: TRBD1; V gene: TRBV9; CDR3 protein: CASRQKTGPGANVLTF; CDR3 DNA: TGTGCCAGCAGACAGAAGACAGGGCCCGGGGCCAACGTCCTGACTTTC
clone size: once; J gene: TRBJ2-7; D gene: -; V gene: TRBV6-5; CDR3 protein: CASGPRPPYEQYF; CDR3 DNA: TGTGCCAGCGGGCCCAGGCCGCCCTACGAGCAGTACTTC
clone size: -; J gene: TRBJ1-5; D gene: TRBD1; V gene: TRBV18; CDR3 protein: CASSPPGRGVDQPQHF; CDR3 DNA: TGTGCCAGCTCACCACCGGGCAGGGGGGTTGATCAGCCCCAGCATTTT
clone size: -; J gene: TRBJ1-2; D gene: -; V gene: TRBV10-3; CDR3 protein: CAIRGDDRSNYGYTF; CDR3 DNA: TGTGCCATCAGAGGAGACGATAGATCTAACTATGGCTACACCTTC
clone size: -; J gene: TRBJ2-2; D gene: -; V gene: TRBV4-2; CDR3 protein: CASSQATTNTGELFF; CDR3 DNA: TGTGCCAGCAGCCAAGCGACTACCAACACCGGGGAGCTGTTTTTT
clone size: -; J gene: TRBJ1-2; D gene: -; V gene: TRBV4-1; CDR3 protein: CASSQDSGGHYGYTF; CDR3 DNA: TGCGCCAGCAGCCAAGATAGCGGGGGGCACTATGGCTACACCTTC
clone size: -; J gene: TRBJ2-5; D gene: TRBD2; V gene: TRBV6-1; CDR3 protein: CASSELAGGQETQYF; CDR3 DNA: TGTGCCAGCAGTGAACTAGCGGGGGGCCAAGAGACCCAGTACTTC
clone size: -; J gene: TRBJ2-3; D gene: -; V gene: TRBV15; CDR3 protein: CATSREGVPDTQYF; CDR3 DNA: TGTGCCACCAGCAGAGAAGGGGTTCCAGATACGCAGTATTTT
clone size: -; J gene: TRBJ2-7; D gene: -; V gene: TRBV28; CDR3 protein: CASSLFGGSSYEQYF; CDR3 DNA: TGTGCCAGCAGTTTATTTGGCGGTTCCTCCTACGAGCAGTACTTC
clone size: -; J gene: TRBJ2-3; D gene: -; V gene: TRBV5-5; CDR3 protein: CASSSQGPDTQYF; CDR3 DNA: TGTGCCAGCAGCTCACAGGGCCCAGATACGCAGTATTTT